These 20 T cell receptor beta chains were all obtained from the same sample, sequenced in a study of PD-1 blockade in classical Hodgkin lymphoma. Method: immunoSEQ multiplex PCR; TCRdb's copy keeps in-frame clones and lacks some. Here the sample spans 12,000 or so clones, 70% to 85% being singletons. All patients relapsed after autologous stem cell transplantation, and brentuximab vedotin exposure varied. Magnetic negative selection served to purify CD4+ T cells out of PBMCs that had been thawed. The sample in question was CD4+ T cells from blood, obtained at baseline. The receptors come from a human donor with classical Hodgkin lymphoma.

The gene calls are TRBV7-2 and TRBJ2-5; TRBD2 agrees at 14 bases. This CDR3 has 17 amino acids. V dropped 5 bases and J dropped 9; count of bases not matched to a gene: 14. Germline V gene sequence: CDR1 SGHTA, CDR2 FQGNSA. The CDR3 region is CASSLRTSGGRVLPQYF. In DNA form, the CDR3 reads TGTGCCAGCAGCCTGAGGACTAGCGGGGGGCGAGTACTGCCCCAGTACTTC. Combining the CDR3 with reference TRBV7-2 and TRBJ2-5 gives the whole variable domain GAGVSQSPSNKVTEKGKDVELRCDPISGHTALYWYRQSLGQGLEFLIYFQGNSAPDKSGLPSDRFSAERTGGSVSTLTIQRTQQEDSAVYLCASSLRTSGGRVLPQYFGPGTRLLVL.

A single count supports this clone. The chain carries TRBV13 and TRBJ1-1; no clear D gene. The CDR3 spans 21 residues. Per germline, CDR1 PRHDT and CDR2 FYEKMQ (reference sequence). Trimming cost V 2 bases and J 0 bases, with 28 bases left between them. The CDR3 sequence is CASSLLPLSPGPLSVNTEAFF. Written as DNA, the CDR3 is TGTGCCAGCAGCTTATTACCGCTCTCTCCTGGGCCCCTCTCCGTGAACACTGAAGCTTTCTTT.

This chain links TRBV6-5 with TRBJ2-7; no clear D gene. The CDR3 consists of 13 residues. Per germline, CDR1 MNHEY and CDR2 SVGAGI. Trimming took off 0 bases at V and 13 bases at J, with 16 bases between the two ends. CDR3 coding DNA: TGTGCCAGCAGTTACTCCACAACGCAAGTAAAATACTTC. Translation: CASSYSTTQVKYF.

This clone came up a few times. This chain connects TRBV6-6 to TRBJ2-3; D assignment may be TRBD1 or TRBD2 (5 bases each). Per germline, CDR1 MNHNY and CDR2 SVGAGI (reference sequence). This CDR3 contains 15 residues. Trimming took off 2 bases at V and 5 bases at J, with 14 bases between the two ends. CDR3 sequence: CASSYGPGTGDTQYF. In nucleotides, the CDR3 is TGTGCCAGCAGTTACGGTCCCGGGACGGGAGATACGCAGTATTTT.

This chain connects TRBV27 to TRBJ1-1; D is undetermined. From germline, CDR1 is MNHEY and CDR2 SMNVEV (reference sequence). The CDR3 extends over 15 amino acids. The V end lost 6 bases, the J end lost 4 bases, and 18 bases lay between the germline ends. DNA for the CDR3: TGTGCCAGCAGCTCCCCCGGGCCGGGAAGCACTGAAGCTTTCTTT. Translating it yields CASSSPGPGSTEAFF.

The gene calls are TRBV9 and TRBJ2-1; maybe TRBD1 (6 bases). Trimming pared 0 bases from V and 10 bases from J, leaving 11 bases between. The CDR3 consists of 13 residues. CDR1 is SGDLS, CDR2 YYNGEE, per germline. CDR3 region: CASSVDRVGEQFF. The CDR3 coding sequence is TGTGCCAGCAGCGTAGACAGGGTGGGCGAGCAGTTCTTC. Drawing the rest from reference TRBV9 and TRBJ2-1, the complete variable domain is DSGVTQTPKHLITATGQRVTLRCSPRSGDLSVYWYQQSLDQGLQFLIQYYNGEERAKGNILERFSAQQFPDLHSELNLSSLELGDSALYFCASSVDRVGEQFFGPGTRLTVL.

The gene calls are TRBV19 and TRBJ2-3, with no clear D. V was clipped by 3 bases and J by 3 bases, with 16 bases between them. This CDR3 spans 16 amino acids. CDR1 is LNHDA, CDR2 SQIVND, per germline (reference sequence). The CDR3 DNA is TGTGCCAGTAGTATCAAGGGCGTTGGTATGACAGATACGCAGTATTTT. Translation gives CASSIKGVGMTDTQYF.

V gene TRBV4-1 combines with J gene TRBJ2-1; D may correspond to TRBD1 or TRBD2 (5 bases each). Trimming cost V 2 bases and J 5 bases, with 13 bases left between them. The CDR3 extends over 15 amino acids. Germline CDR1 and CDR2: MGHRA and YSYEKL. The CDR3 nucleotides read TGCGCCAGCAGCCAAACCGGGACGAACCACAATGAGCAGTTCTTC. Its translation is CASSQTGTNHNEQFF.

This chain links TRBV7-2 with TRBJ1-2; D not resolved. Trimming pared 0 bases from V and 3 bases from J, leaving 8 bases between. The CDR3 contains 14 residues. Per germline, CDR1 SGHTA and CDR2 FQGNSA. CDR3 nucleotides: TGTGCCAGCAGCTTAGCAGGGAGGGACTATGGCTACACCTTC. This codes for CASSLAGRDYGYTF.

The chain links TRBV7-2 to TRBJ2-7, with a weak D call TRBD1 (6 bases). Trimming left V 2 bases short and J 4 bases short, with 6 bases between. The germline CDR1 and CDR2 sequences are SGHTA and FQGNSA. The CDR3 covers 12 residues. The CDR3 sequence: CASSLQGYEQYF. The DNA for the CDR3 is TGTGCCAGCAGCTTACAGGGGTACGAGCAGTACTTC. Together with reference TRBV7-2 and TRBJ2-7, the CDR3 gives the full variable domain: GAGVSQSPSNKVTEKGKDVELRCDPISGHTALYWYRQSLGQGLEFLIYFQGNSAPDKSGLPSDRFSAERTGGSVSTLTIQRTQQEDSAVYLCASSLQGYEQYFGPGTRLTVT.

In its sample, this clone was seen once. The chain couples TRBV10-3 to TRBJ1-2; D unresolved. Trimming cost V 2 bases and J 5 bases, with 12 bases left between them. The CDR3 contains 14 residues. Germline CDR1 ENHRY, CDR2 SYGVKD. CDR3 sequence: CAISEREQGYGYTF. The CDR3 DNA reads as TGTGCCATCAGTGAGAGGGAACAAGGGTATGGCTACACCTTC.

CDR3 DNA sequence: TGTGCCAGCAGCTTCGAGGGCGCCTCCCCCATCTATGGCTACACCTTC. Translation: CASSFEGASPIYGYTF. V gene TRBV5-4 combines with J gene TRBJ1-2; no clear D. Trimming removed 2 bases from V and 4 bases from J, with 18 bases in between. Germline V CDR1 and CDR2: SGHNT, YYREEE (reference sequence). This CDR3 contains 16 residues.

The V call is TRBV7-9, the J call TRBJ1-5; 7 bases line up with TRBD1. Germline CDR1 and CDR2: SEHNR and FQNEAQ (reference sequence). This CDR3 comprises 16 residues. Trimming at V came to 4 bases and at J to 2 bases, leaving 8 bases not matched to a gene. As DNA, the CDR3 is TGTGCCAGCAGCTCCCAGGGGGGGTCTGGCAATCAGCCCCAGCATTTT. Its protein product is CASSSQGGSGNQPQHF.

The V call is TRBV15, the J call TRBJ2-3; 10 nucleotides match TRBD2. J lost 4 bases, V lost 2 bases, and 3 bases had no gene match. The germline V gene encodes CDR1 LNHNV and CDR2 YYDKDF (reference sequence). The CDR3 consists of 15 residues. CDR3 nucleotide sequence: TGTGCCACCAGCAGACTGAGCGGGGGGGCAGATACGCAGTATTTT. Amino acids: CATSRLSGGADTQYF.

Only one count was recorded for this clone. This chain joins TRBV4-1 and TRBJ1-2; weak D call: TRBD1 (5 bases). Per germline, CDR1 MGHRA and CDR2 YSYEKL. The CDR3 contains 15 residues. Trimming shortened V by 0 bases and J by 1 base, and 9 bases separated the two germline ends. DNA of the CDR3: TGCGCCAGCAGCCAAGATGGGGGGGGTAACTATGGCTACACCTTC. It translates to CASSQDGGGNYGYTF.

The chain's CDR3 is CASSGARVGEKLFF. CDR3 nucleotide sequence: TGTGCCAGCAGTGGGGCCAGGGTTGGGGAAAAACTGTTTTTT. This chain links TRBV2 with TRBJ1-4, with a weak D call TRBD1 (5 bases). CDR3 size: 14 residues. Germline V lookup: CDR1 SNHLY, CDR2 FYNNEI. V was cut by 4 bases and J by 8 bases, with 14 bases left in between.

J is TRBJ2-7 and V is TRBV11-1; tentative D call: TRBD2 (6 bases). Germline-derived CDR1 and CDR2 are SGHAT and FQDESV (reference sequence). Trimming stripped 1 base from V and 2 bases from J, with 18 bases between. The CDR3 contains 17 residues. The CDR3 is CASSLGDLREPTYEQYF. The CDR3, as DNA: TGTGCCAGCAGCTTAGGGGACTTGAGGGAACCAACCTACGAGCAGTACTTC.

The chain couples TRBV15 to TRBJ2-2, with 9 positions matching TRBD2. This CDR3 is 15 amino acids long. CDR1 is LNHNV and CDR2 is YYDKDF in the germline V gene (reference sequence). V lost 1 base to trimming and J lost 7 bases; unmatched junction nucleotides: 4. CDR3 sequence reads: CATSRGGGAIGELFF. The CDR3 DNA sequence: TGTGCCACCAGCAGAGGCGGGGGGGCGATCGGGGAGCTGTTTTTT.

This chain joins TRBV6-6 and TRBJ2-7, with TRBD1 matching over 8 bases. CDR1 MNHNY and CDR2 SVGAGI come from the germline V gene (reference sequence). The CDR3 contains 15 residues. The V segment lost 0 bases and the J segment 4 bases; nucleotides outside the gene matches: 5. The CDR3 loop is CASSYSRDRGYEQYF. As DNA, the CDR3 is TGTGCCAGCAGTTACTCTCGCGACAGGGGTTACGAGCAGTACTTC.

The chain recombines TRBV6-1 with TRBJ2-3, with TRBD1 as a possible D gene (5 bases). V lost 6 bases and J lost 2, with 15 bases in between. The V gene's germline CDR1 is MNHNS and CDR2 SASEGT. CDR3 length: 15 residues. This chain's CDR3 is CASSPRAAATDTQYF. The CDR3 coding sequence is TGTGCCAGCAGCCCCAGGGCGGCTGCCACAGATACGCAGTATTTT.